This T cell receptor (beta chain) was sequenced in a study of regulatory T cells in long-lasting Graves disease. Overall study context: To qualify as persistent, Graves' disease required over 5 years of antithyroid drugs with positive TSH receptor antibodies. Study observations and caveats: Persistent patients shared 2,741 public clonotypes among themselves. Newly diagnosed patients shared fewer, at some 900.

At least ten counts were recorded for this clonotype. Its cognate antigen is unknown. The time point here: persistent/refractory GD, antithyroid drugs over 5 years with positive TRAb. The authors made the TCR library using RNA they extracted from PBMCs. Building the TCR beta libraries relied on iRepertoire HTBI primers, and CDR3 regions underwent Arm-PCR. MiXCR, run by TCRdb on the multiplex PCR reads, gives a single entry per CDR3 protein. The table has 350,000 to 500,000 distinct CDR3 sequences, 21% seen once; the top ten hold 13% to 15%. The CDR3 has 13 amino acids. The germline CDR1 and CDR2 sequences are SNHLY and FYNNEI. Trimming pared 4 bases from V and 4 bases from J, leaving 11 bases between.

J is TRBJ2-7 and V is TRBV2; possible D gene TRBD1, 6 bases. Sequencing used peripheral blood mononuclear cells (PBMCs), obtained when the disease was refractory, from a patient treated with antithyroid drugs. This receptor was obtained from a female donor with Graves disease. The CDR3 sequence is CASSAGTSYEQYF. The CDR3 nucleotides are TGTGCCAGCAGTGCTGGGACAAGTTACGAGCAGTACTTC.